This entry lists 10 T cell receptor beta chains sequenced from one sample in a study of blood T cells in healthy people across ages (dated by TCRdb to 2013 to 2016). Libraries were prepared through 5' RACE. A second roughly 6 to 12 cycle PCR used a sample-barcoded 5' primer and a J-beta primer mix. The public sequencing data were trimmed at Q25 with fastp and processed into clonotypes with MiXCR by TCRdb, which kept only in-frame beta chains. Every entry covers one CDR3 protein and lists the most common genes and DNA from its rows. This sample lists around 1,800,000 distinct CDR3 sequences; 39% were detected once. The ten largest clones take up roughly 24% of the sample. The sequenced sample consisted of blood. These receptor sequences come from a human donor in good health.

This clonotype was observed a few times. The CDR3 loop is CASSVASIQEGSPLHF. The CDR3 DNA reads TGTGCCAGCAGCGTAGCTTCGATACAGGAAGGTTCACCCCTCCACTTT. The V and J genes are TRBV9 and TRBJ1-6; D possibly corresponds to TRBD1 (5 bases). In germline, CDR1 is SGDLS, CDR2 YYNGEE. V shed 0 bases and J shed 9 bases, with 16 bases lying between them. There are 16 residues in the CDR3.

The rearrangement links TRBV6-1 to TRBJ2-3; D remains unclear. Germline assignment: CDR1 MNHNS and CDR2 SASEGT. This CDR3 is built from 13 residues. Trimming pared 9 bases from V and 1 base from J, leaving 11 bases between. CDR3 amino acids: CASRFVGTDTQYF. The CDR3 nucleotides are TGTGCCAGTAGGTTTGTTGGCACAGATACGCAGTATTTT.

The chain links TRBV11-2 to TRBJ2-3; 7 bases are shared with TRBD1. The CDR3 sequence is 15 residues long. Germline trimming cut 7 bases from V and 0 bases from J; bases unmatched to any gene: 7. Germline values: CDR1 SGHAT, CDR2 FQNNGV. In DNA, the CDR3 is TGTGCCAGCAACTTCTCGGGACAGAGCACAGATACGCAGTATTTT. This sequence encodes CASNFSGQSTDTQYF.

This clonotype was found a few times. This chain connects TRBV7-6 to TRBJ2-7, with TRBD2 matching over 7 bases. The CDR3 is 15 residues long. V shed 4 bases, J shed 3 bases, and the junction held 9 bases outside the gene matches. Germline V gene data show CDR1 as SGHVS and CDR2 as FNYEAQ. The CDR3 loop is CASSSRGNSGYEQYF. The DNA for the CDR3 is TGTGCCAGCAGCTCGCGGGGGAACTCTGGCTACGAGCAGTACTTC.

Notes on this clonotype: One end of the junction does not line up with germline, which may come from a read error. CDR3 nucleotide sequence: TGCAGTGCTCCGGGACAGATGAATGAAGAACTGTTTTTT. Translation gives CSAPGQMNEELFF. The rearrangement uses TRBV20-1 and TRBJ1-4, with TRBD1 matching 7 bases. Looked up from germline, CDR1 is DFQATT and CDR2 is SNEGSKA (reference sequence). The CDR3 runs 13 residues.

In its sample, this clonotype was seen a few times. In DNA form, the CDR3 reads TGCGCCAGCAGTCGGGGACAGGGGGACATTCAGTACTTC. Amino acid sequence: CASSRGQGDIQYF. The chain employs TRBV4-1 and TRBJ2-4; 11 bases fit TRBD1. The CDR3 is 13 residues long. V trimming: 6 bases; J trimming: 8 bases; junction bases outside the gene matches: 3. Germline CDR1 is MGHRA and CDR2 is YSYEKL.

This clonotype was observed a few times. V is TRBV4-3 and J is TRBJ1-4; TRBD1 might be the D (5 bases). V was cut by 0 bases and J by 6 bases, with 14 bases left in between. Per germline, CDR1 LGHNA and CDR2 YSLEER. The CDR3 contains 16 residues. This CDR3 is CASSQDRGLADEKLFF. CDR3 nucleotide sequence: TGCGCCAGCAGCCAAGATCGGGGCTTGGCGGATGAAAAACTGTTTTTT.

The CDR3 here is CASSQDRRLYEQYF. CDR3 DNA sequence: TGCGCCAGCAGCCAAGATCGGCGGCTCTACGAGCAGTACTTC. The J gene is TRBJ2-7, the V gene TRBV4-3; no clear D gene. The germline V gene encodes CDR1 LGHNA and CDR2 YSLEER. V was pared by 0 bases and J by 3 bases, with 9 bases between. The CDR3 sequence is 14 residues long.

This clonotype turned up a few times. This rearrangement joins TRBV6-1 to TRBJ2-7; no reliable D call. The CDR3 covers 12 residues. In germline, CDR1 is MNHNS, CDR2 SASEGT. V dropped 7 bases and J dropped 3 bases, with 10 bases sitting between them. CDR3 protein: CASKATYYEQYF. The CDR3 DNA follows: TGTGCCAGCAAAGCTACTTACTACGAGCAGTACTTC.

J is TRBJ2-2 and V is TRBV7-9, with a tentative D call TRBD2 (7 bases). Germline CDR1 SEHNR, CDR2 FQNEAQ (reference sequence). The CDR3 covers 16 residues. V dropped 2 bases and J dropped 7 bases, with 17 bases sitting between them. The CDR3 region has the DNA TGTGCCAGCAGCTTATCTCCGGGGGGCCTAAGCGGGGAGCTGTTTTTT. It translates to CASSLSPGGLSGELFF.